This TCR beta chain emerged from a study of blood T cell repertoires in COVID-19. Assay used: immunoSEQ multiplex PCR; TCRdb lists only in-frame clones, some missing. The sample has 300,000 to 400,000 clones; approximately 86% are singletons. The Seattle site enrolled patients during active infection and followed them longitudinally. The CDR3 is made up of 16 amino acids. The trim removed 6 bases at V and 2 bases at J, leaving 3 bases unmatched. Germline V lookup: CDR1 MNHEY, CDR2 SMNVEV (reference sequence). The sequenced sample consisted of peripheral blood. The chain is built from TRBV27 and TRBJ2-2, with 13 nucleotides matching TRBD2. The source is a man aged 25-45 years with COVID-19, enrolled during active disease. The CDR3 DNA reads TGTGCCAGCAGAGAGGGACTAGCGGGAAACACCGGGGAGCTGTTTTTT. This sequence encodes CASREGLAGNTGELFF.